The source of this TCR beta chain is a study of cytomegalovirus exposure and HLA in healthy donors (dated by TCRdb to 2015 to 2018). Regarding the complete study: An earlier analysis of several hundred of the donors reported about 250 Gb of sequence data and 100 million to 140 million unique TCR beta sequences from some 180 million T cells. Around 320 gigabases of sequencing data and tens of millions of unique TCR sequences were included in an early release covering several hundred HLA-typed donors. Of the 300 to 450 genotyped donors, less than 85% were placed in the genetic ancestry cluster associated with self-reported Caucasian donors. Alongside the repertoire data, information on donor age, sex, ethnicity and CMV serostatus was compiled. On average, roughly 250,000 unique TCR beta nucleotide sequences were sequenced per donor among 300 to 500 genotyped donors of the cohort, with 15% to 20% of those sequences being non-productive. The study profiled the T cell repertoires of under 700 subjects by immunosequencing and related them to cytomegalovirus serostatus. In addition to the first cohort of roughly 700 subjects, a separate validation cohort of 120 different subjects was used. The number of typed donors differed by locus: roughly 629-630 for A, B, C, DRB1 and DQB1; some 500 for DQA1; 606 for DPA1; and around 470 for DPB1. An earlier analysis of approximately 630 of the donors applied high-throughput TCR beta sequencing to assess whether each TCR beta V gene segment acted as functional or pseudogenic. A later analysis re-examined previously published TCR beta repertoires from 600 to 700 donors and added high-resolution HLA genotyping to investigate patterns of TCR occurrence. Rather than using new phenotypic data, the later analysis identified candidate immune exposures from TCR beta sequences and from how often those sequences occurred across donors. HLA typing covered class I and class II loci at four-digit resolution. The study aimed to test whether signatures of past pathogen exposure could be identified by cataloging public T cell receptors. Every discovery cohort repertoire had been produced on one sequencing platform. About five DR-DQ haplotypes were treated as single units for association and clustering because of strong linkage in the cohort. A later genetic analysis took genome-wide SNP genotypes for about 65% of the 666 donors and used that subset as a discovery cohort. To predict cytomegalovirus infection status, the study combined high-throughput TCR immunosequencing, statistical association of individual TCRs with disease status, and machine learning.

Broad study findings and their caveats: Because some donors lacked HLA typing at each locus, the association tests relied only on the typed subset. According to the authors, the approach could potentially be generalized to other disease states and immunological phenotypes. The classifier was reported to diagnose cytomegalovirus status with high specificity and sensitivity in both the original cohort and the validation cohort. While some public TCRs were present in many individuals, most TCR sequences turned up only very rarely across donors. A group of highly shared sequence variants was considered likely to be a technical artifact of the sequencing pipeline. Linkage disequilibrium might explain the correlated functional status among segregating V segments, but an unknown experimental factor could not be excluded. In a later analysis, most CMV-associated TCR beta chains were found to appear HLA-restricted, with HLA associations seemingly driven largely by CMV exposure. Several of the top co-occurrence clusters appeared to be linked to parvovirus B19, influenza, CMV and Epstein-Barr virus, according to a later analysis. A later analysis found that HLA-associated TCR beta chains were more clonally expanded and had lower generation probabilities than equally common non-associated chains. Specific HLA alleles were associated with 15,000 to 20,000 TCR beta sequences at a false discovery rate of 0.05 in a later analysis. In an earlier analysis of around 600 of the donors, most TCR beta V segments were observed in productive rearrangements about 87% or about 30% of the time, broadly matching IMGT annotations. According to a later analysis, TCR association rates differed among HLA loci, with DRB1 alleles showing the most associated TCRs and HLA-C alleles showing the fewest. A later genetic analysis associated a missense DCLRE1C variant with V-gene and J-gene trimming of TCR beta chains, and an independent cohort replicated the association. A further reported finding was that TCR beta sequences accurately predicted the HLA-A and HLA-B alleles for most subjects in the first cohort. According to a later genetic analysis, donors in an Asian-associated ancestry cluster had fewer N-insertions in productive TCRs than the approximately 630-donor mean. Only TCR beta chains were sequenced in this cohort, and the absence of alpha or paired-chain data limited detectable features. Strong co-occurrence of HLA alleles, especially DR and DQ, made assigning TCR associations to individual alleles difficult. In the study, 150 to 200 TCR beta chains were listed as associated with cytomegalovirus. The 87-base-pair reads could not distinguish some IMGT-functional V segments, including TRBV6-2 and TRBV6-3, so those segments were excluded. Because counts were too low, some 16 rarely observed V segments, including chromosome 9 orphons, were excluded from the earlier analysis of under 650 of the donors. In vitro tests confirmed that a few of the cytomegalovirus-associated TCR beta chains recognize cytomegalovirus antigens. Presence/absence analyses assumed roughly uniform sequencing depth across donors, an assumption that may not hold. CMV serostatus was the only immune exposure information available for the cohort.

Comments on this clone: Its antigen has not been determined. The record has no base qualities; no much larger clone is one base away.

Library prep was done by the immunoSEQ multiplex PCR assay. For the multiplex PCR, a mixture combining 60 forward primers for TCR Vbeta segments and 13 reverse primers for TCR Jbeta segments was used. A multiplex PCR assay on genomic DNA amplified the CDR3 region of rearranged TCR beta genes. The Illumina HiSeq System was used to sequence the amplified TCR beta libraries as 87-base-pair reads. Turning to the authors' computational methods: Across the 670 or so repertoires, a later analysis counted approximately 75 million unique TCR beta chains, about 10 million of which were shared by at least two donors. Raw reads were error-corrected and collapsed into unique sequences by a nearest-neighbor algorithm in which closely related sequences were merged to remove PCR and sequencing errors. To assign V, D and J gene segments, CDR3 sequences were aligned to IMGT reference sequences. For a sequence to be retained, a match of at least six nucleotides was required to both a V gene segment and a J gene segment. Rearrangements were called productive when the CDR3 lacked stop codons and stayed in frame with V and J; all others were non-productive. CDR3 was defined by IMGT convention, running from the second conserved V-encoded cysteine to the conserved J-encoded phenylalanine. Sequences without an unambiguous match to a single V gene segment were excluded from the earlier analysis of 450 to 750 of the donors. In an earlier analysis of some 590 of the donors, a V segment was called functional when productive rearrangements were above 56.7%, and segregating when the standard deviation between donors exceeded 5%. A statistical classification framework was built for diagnosing cytomegalovirus status from the catalog of TCR beta chain sequences. In a later analysis, V and J genes were assigned by comparing TCR nucleotide sequences against IMGT/GENE-DB human TR gene sequences. In a later analysis, CDR3 sequences and most-parsimonious VDJ recombination scenarios were assigned using the TCRdist pipeline. A later analysis defined each TCR beta chain by its CDR3 amino acid sequence plus V-gene family, and excluded reads lacking a unique V-gene family. To address suspected cross-contamination and a sequencing artifact, a later analysis removed roughly 580 highly shared, low-generation-probability nucleotide sequences. In a later analysis, a clonal expansion index was calculated for each public chain from normalized within-repertoire ranks of inferred template counts. Generation probabilities in a later analysis came from a VDJ recombination model fitted to out-of-frame rearrangements, and those results were checked against IGoR. In a later analysis, TCR-TCR, TCR-HLA and TCR-CMV co-occurrence was scored with hypergeometric tests, and a repertoire-size bias correction was applied to TCR pairs. To estimate false discovery rates, a later analysis permuted the HLA or CMV assignments 20 times. In a later analysis, co-occurring TCRs were grouped using DBSCAN, and TCRdist sequence similarity was added for clustering within HLA-allele-positive subsets. Repertoires with fewer than 30,000 or more than 120,000 public chains were left out of co-occurrence clustering, as were five repertoires with anomalous nucleotide sharing. TCRdb took over this immuneACCESS table, retaining in-frame rearrangements with V and J assigned. Such tables are incomplete; in checked studies, under half of the missing clones stem from an unresolved V gene, and the remainder is unexplained. V, J and clone size were drawn from that table, and D and trimming were deduced from the DNA. The sample table holds about 130,000 clones, of which more than 75% were seen once. Roughly a tenth of the sample rests with the top ten.

The CDR3 spans 18 residues, from the cysteine through the phenylalanine. Of the read, only the CDR3 DNA is kept; its 54 bases are in frame from base 1. Germline trimming: 5 bases from V, 0 bases from J; junction bases outside gene matches: 15. CDR1 and CDR2, looked up from the germline V gene, are SGHVS and FNYEAQ. In total, more than 500 healthy bone marrow donors made up the cohort. At the time of sampling, all cohort members were nominally healthy, though unrecorded immune exposures were likely present. The donor was CMV seropositive and was included in the group of around 300 seropositive cohort members. A peripheral blood sample was provided by each donor, and peripheral blood mononuclear cells were used for TCR beta sequencing. The Qiagen DNeasy Blood Extraction Kit was used to extract genomic DNA from the blood cell samples.

Sequencing was carried out using PBMCs. This TCR derives from a young man in good health and CMV-seropositive. The rearrangement joined TRBV7-6 to TRBJ1-1; 7 middle bases align to TRBD1. CDR3 protein: CASSQGVGNRGMNTEAFF. Here is the DNA: TGTGCCAGCAGCCAGGGGGTCGGAAACAGGGGAATGAACACTGAAGCTTTCTTT.